This record looks at one T cell receptor beta chain sequence and its context. The target of this receptor is not known. Base qualities are not provided; no much larger clone lies one nucleotide away. This record belongs to a study of blood T cell repertoires in COVID-19 (TCRdb year 2020). Regarding the study in general: Collaborator samples came from the United States, Italy and Spain and covered acute and convalescent phases of COVID-19. The material from the prospective study consisted of cDNA or gDNA derived from T cells, B-cell-depleted T cells, or PBMCs. Deeply sampled blood TCRbeta repertoires from subjects exposed to, actively infected with, or recovered from COVID-19 were included in the dataset. The repertoires were made available in a free public database intended to serve as a resource for research on the immune response to SARS-CoV-2. Samples were obtained from the ongoing ImmuneRACE study (first 160 participants) and from some 1,200 subjects provided by 6 global collaborators. Sample metadata almost always included a de-identified subject ID, COVID-19 status, age in years and sex. Where HLA class I and class II types were available, the types were taken from metadata supplied by the sample provider, not from assay-based typing.

TCRbeta CDR3 regions were amplified from genomic DNA using the immunoSEQ Assay, a bias-controlled multiplex PCR. The study's own analysis went as follows. The number of nucleated cells in each sample was estimated by amplification of reference gene primers within the assay. Sequence reads were collapsed and filtered to measure the absolute abundance of every unique TCRbeta CDR3 rearrangement. For each sample, productive Simpson clonality was calculated by taking the square root of Simpson's diversity index across productive rearrangements. TCRdb re-hosts the immuneACCESS table, in-frame sequences only. Its copies lack some clones; in the studies checked, an unresolved V gene accounts for under half of them, and the cause for the rest is not known. V and J calls plus clone size are reproduced from that table; the DNA served to infer D and trimming. Within this sample are 100,000 to 150,000 clones, with approximately 74% of them counted one time only. Of the sample, approximately 2% falls within the top ten clones.

The germline V gene (reference sequence) yields GTSNPN for CDR1 and SVGIG for CDR2. CDR3 length: 14 amino acids, cysteine to phenylalanine. The sequence is cut down to CDR3 DNA, 42 bases in frame from base 1. The germline V end is reduced by 3 bases and the J end by 0 bases; junction bases left unmatched: 1. Collaborating institutions collected whole blood in K2EDTA tubes following their own protocols. For TCRbeta analysis, collaborators shipped samples in one of three forms: frozen whole blood, isolated PBMCs, or DNA extracted from either of those sample types. Overall study results and their limits: The quantity of clinical and demographic metadata differed by source and by participant and was supplied without curation.

What was sequenced was peripheral blood. The rearrangement joined TRBV30 to TRBJ2-3; 9 central bases correspond to TRBD1. This TCR was recovered from a woman between 70 and 85 years old with acute or convalescent COVID-19. The CDR3 reads CAWRQGASTDTQYF. The DNA sequence is given as TGTGCCTGGAGACAGGGGGCTAGCACAGATACGCAGTATTTT.